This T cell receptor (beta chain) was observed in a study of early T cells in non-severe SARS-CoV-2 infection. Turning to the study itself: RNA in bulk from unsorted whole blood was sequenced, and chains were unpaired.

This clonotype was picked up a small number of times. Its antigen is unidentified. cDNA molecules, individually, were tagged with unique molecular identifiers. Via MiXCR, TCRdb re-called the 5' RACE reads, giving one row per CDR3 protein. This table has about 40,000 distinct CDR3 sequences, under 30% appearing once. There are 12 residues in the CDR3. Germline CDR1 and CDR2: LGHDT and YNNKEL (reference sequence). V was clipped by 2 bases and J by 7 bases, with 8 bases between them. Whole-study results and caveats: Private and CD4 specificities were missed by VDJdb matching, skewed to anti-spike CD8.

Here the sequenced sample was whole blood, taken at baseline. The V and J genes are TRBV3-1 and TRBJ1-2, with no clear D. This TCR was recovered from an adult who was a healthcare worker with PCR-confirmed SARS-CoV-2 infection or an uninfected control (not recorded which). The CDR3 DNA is TGTGCCAGCAGCCAATCCGGACCTGGCTACACCTTC. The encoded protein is CASSQSGPGYTF.